This TCR beta chain was sequenced in a study of cytotoxic CD8 clonotypes in ibrutinib-treated CLL. This table comes from immunoSEQ multiplex PCR, and its TCRdb copy is limited to in-frame clones, with some not included. The sample records about 200,000 clones, more than 70% being singletons. J lost 4 bases, V lost 5 bases, and 10 bases had no gene match. Germline lookup yields CDR1 MDHEN and CDR2 SYDVKM. This CDR3 has 15 residues. This TCR was sampled from a human donor with chronic lymphocytic leukemia. J is TRBJ2-7 and V is TRBV28; 8 nucleotides line up with TRBD2. This material consisted of PBMCs, taken after 12 months of ibrutinib treatment. Here the CDR3 reads CASSIGGAPLYEQYF. The CDR3 DNA reads as TGTGCCAGCAGTATCGGGGGGGCTCCTCTTTACGAGCAGTACTTC.